Shown below are 26 T cell receptor beta chains from a single sample sequenced in a study of identifying expanded T cells in peripheral blood. Produced via immunoSEQ multiplex PCR; TCRdb's table is partial and in-frame only. The sample carries roughly 92,000 clones, 88% recorded once. The sample was blood. The receptors were sampled from a person between 18 and 69 years old in good health.

The chain has TRBV7-3 and TRBJ2-2, with D perhaps TRBD1 (6 bases). V was clipped by 1 base and J by 2 bases, with 14 bases between them. Germline CDR1 and CDR2: SGHTA and FQGTGA. CDR3 size: 17 residues. CDR3 nucleotide sequence: TGTGCCAGCAGCTTAAAGGACAGATACATCAACACCGGGGAGCTGTTTTTT. Its protein is CASSLKDRYINTGELFF.

The chain links TRBV30 to TRBJ2-3; tentative D call: TRBD2 (7 bases). Germline loops: CDR1 GTSNPN, CDR2 SVGIG (reference sequence). V was trimmed by 5 bases and J by 11 bases, leaving 14 bases between them. The CDR3 is 11 residues long. The CDR3 loop is CAWGRDTLQYF. The CDR3 region has the DNA TGTGCCTGGGGGAGGGACACTTTGCAGTATTTT.

The J gene is TRBJ1-1, the V gene TRBV19; D remains ambiguous. Germline assignment: CDR1 LNHDA and CDR2 SQIVND (reference sequence). V lost 3 bases and J lost 11, with 13 bases in between. The CDR3 extends over 12 amino acids. The CDR3 coding sequence is TGTGCCAGTAGTATCTCTCCCCCGAAGGCTTTCTTT. This gives the protein CASSISPPKAFF. Filled out from reference TRBV19 and TRBJ1-1, the complete variable domain reads DGGITQSPKYLFRKEGQNVTLSCEQNLNHDAMYWYRQDPGQGLRLIYYSQIVNDFQKGDIAEGYSVSREKKESFPLTVTSAQKNPTAFYLCASSISPPKAFFGQGTRLTVV.

J is TRBJ2-5 and V is TRBV5-4; D might be TRBD2 (6 bases). The CDR3 is made up of 14 amino acids. V lost 4 bases, J lost 2 bases, and 12 bases lay in between. In germline, CDR1 is SGHNT, CDR2 YYREEE (reference sequence). The CDR3 sequence is CASSPTTSQETQYF. As DNA, the CDR3 is TGTGCCAGCAGCCCAACGACTAGTCAAGAGACCCAGTACTTC.

The V call is TRBV6-6, the J call TRBJ2-7; 9 bases align to TRBD1. Germline values: CDR1 MNHNY, CDR2 SVGAGI (reference sequence). The CDR3 consists of 13 residues. V shed 7 bases, J shed 7 bases, and the junction held 8 bases outside the gene matches. For the CDR3, the DNA is TGTGCCAGCACCCCGGGACAGGGTTGGGAGCAGTACTTC. The encoded protein is CASTPGQGWEQYF.

The chain carries TRBV15 and TRBJ2-3; weak D call: TRBD2 (6 bases). The V gene lost 8 bases and the J gene lost 4 bases, with 16 bases spanning the gap. The CDR3 is made up of 14 amino acids. Germline CDR1 reads LNHNV; CDR2 reads YYDKDF (reference sequence). For the CDR3, the DNA is TGTGCCACCCAGACTAGTGGTGGGGCAGATACGCAGTATTTT. It translates to CATQTSGGADTQYF.

CDR3 DNA: TGTGCCAGCAGCCCTGGGACAGCTGGCTACACCTTC. This translates into CASSPGTAGYTF. The chain has TRBV5-6 and TRBJ1-2; 7 bases are a match to TRBD1. Germline CDR1 reads SGHDT; CDR2 reads YYEEEE. This CDR3 has 12 residues. Losses at the gene ends were 4 bases for V and 7 bases for J; bases not matched to a gene: 4.

DNA of the CDR3: TGTGCCAGCAGTGAAGTGAACGGCGCGGGTACGCAGTATTTT. This codes for CASSEVNGAGTQYF. The chain links TRBV2 to TRBJ2-3; D is perhaps TRBD2 (5 bases). Germline V gene sequence: CDR1 SNHLY, CDR2 FYNNEI. The CDR3 is 14 amino acids. The V end was cut by 1 base, the J end by 8 bases, with 13 bases between.

The genes are TRBV4-1 and TRBJ1-1, with D uncertain. This CDR3 comprises 15 residues. V lost 0 bases and J 0 bases, leaving 8 bases between the germline ends. Germline CDR1 is MGHRA and CDR2 is YSYEKL. The CDR3 spells CASSQERYMNTEAFF. In DNA, the CDR3 is TGCGCCAGCAGCCAAGAACGGTACATGAACACTGAAGCTTTCTTT.

The chain uses TRBV2 and TRBJ1-3; D remains unclear. The ends were cut back, 6 bases at V and 8 bases at J, with 11 bases in the middle. There are 12 residues in the CDR3. The germline gives CDR1 SNHLY, CDR2 FYNNEI. The CDR3 sequence: CASSSRGDTIYF. CDR3 in DNA: TGTGCCAGCAGCTCTCGGGGAGACACCATATATTTT.

The gene calls are TRBV2 and TRBJ1-4, with a weak D call TRBD1 (5 bases). The CDR3 is 14 residues long. V dropped 6 bases and J dropped 10 bases, with 18 bases sitting between them. Germline V gives CDR1 SNHLY, CDR2 FYNNEI. CDR3 loop: CASRQDTGFGKLFF. The CDR3 DNA follows: TGTGCCAGCAGACAGGACACTGGGTTTGGAAAACTGTTTTTT.

CDR3 nucleotides: TGTGCCAGCAGCCAAGATGGGGACAGGACGAGCTGCACCTTC. As protein: CASSQDGDRTSCTF. The chain has TRBV4-2 and TRBJ1-2; 8 nucleotides align to TRBD1. The trim removed 0 bases at V and 13 bases at J, leaving 10 bases unmatched. Germline V gives CDR1 LGHNA, CDR2 YNFKEQ. The CDR3 has 14 residues.

This clone was seen only a few times. The chain has TRBV2 and TRBJ1-5; possibly TRBD1 for D (5 bases). CDR3 length: 14 residues. Germline CDR1 reads SNHLY; CDR2 reads FYNNEI. Trimming took 2 bases from V and 7 from J, leaving 12 bases between them. DNA for the CDR3: TGTGCCAGCAGTGAATCAGGGTCGGACCAGCCCCAGCATTTT. Translating gives CASSESGSDQPQHF.

V usage is TRBV7-9 and J usage is TRBJ2-7; D could derive from TRBD1 or TRBD2 (5 bases each). The germline V and J ends were trimmed by 8 bases and 0 bases, with 14 bases remaining between them. The CDR3 runs 14 residues. Per the germline V gene, CDR1 is SEHNR and CDR2 is FQNEAQ (reference sequence). The CDR3 nucleotides are TGTGCCAGCGAAAGAACAGGACTCTCCTACGAGCAGTACTTC. This encodes CASERTGLSYEQYF.

Only one count was recorded for this clone. The V call is TRBV4-2, the J call TRBJ2-7; 9 positions match TRBD1. V trimming: 1 base; J trimming: 3 bases; junction bases outside the gene matches: 1. CDR1 and CDR2 (germline): LGHNA, YNFKEQ. The CDR3 covers 14 residues. In DNA, the CDR3 is TGTGCCAGCAGCCAAGGACAGGGGGTCTACGAGCAGTACTTC. The encoded protein is CASSQGQGVYEQYF.

As DNA, the CDR3 is TGTGCCAGCAGCCGTACTCTCGGGGACATTCAGTACTTC. It codes for CASSRTLGDIQYF. This chain uses TRBV5-4 with TRBJ2-4; D might be TRBD2 (5 bases). Trimming took off 4 bases at V and 8 bases at J, with 13 bases between the two ends. The CDR3 is 13 amino acids. Germline CDR1 SGHNT, CDR2 YYREEE (reference sequence).

The rearrangement uses TRBV5-1 and TRBJ2-7, with D possibly called TRBD1 or TRBD2 (5 bases each). Germline V lookup: CDR1 SGHRS, CDR2 YFSETQ. The length of the CDR3 is 14 residues. V was pared by 7 bases and J by 0 bases, with 14 bases between. The CDR3 bases are TGCGCCAGCGACCCGGGACCCACCTCCTACGAGCAGTACTTC. Its protein product is CASDPGPTSYEQYF.

The V and J genes are TRBV20-1 and TRBJ2-7, with D unresolved. Germline CDR1 is DFQATT and CDR2 is SNEGSKA (reference sequence). The V gene lost 3 bases and the J gene lost 2 bases, with 5 bases spanning the gap. This CDR3 region has 11 residues. The CDR3: CSASRTYEQYF. The CDR3 DNA reads as TGCAGTGCTAGCCGGACCTACGAGCAGTACTTC.

The V and J genes are TRBV5-4 and TRBJ2-3; weak D call: TRBD2 (7 bases). Per germline, CDR1 SGHNT and CDR2 YYREEE (reference sequence). The CDR3 is 14 residues long. Trimming stripped 3 bases from V and 3 bases from J, with 11 bases between. The CDR3 reads CASSSGGQTDTQYF. CDR3 bases: TGTGCCAGCAGCTCGGGGGGCCAAACAGATACGCAGTATTTT.

This clone showed up just once. The chain carries TRBV7-9 and TRBJ2-5; possibly TRBD1 or TRBD2 for D (5 bases each). V gave up 5 bases and J gave up 5 bases, with 21 bases separating them. The CDR3 is 16 amino acids. Per germline, CDR1 SEHNR and CDR2 FQNEAQ (reference sequence). The DNA for the CDR3 is TGTGCCAGCAGCCGATGGGGATCGGGGCCCAAGGAGACCCAGTACTTC. Translated, it gives CASSRWGSGPKETQYF.

This chain links TRBV9 with TRBJ1-6; D remains unclear. Germline CDR1 reads SGDLS; CDR2 reads YYNGEE. V was pared by 0 bases and J by 3 bases, with 13 bases between. This CDR3 spans 17 amino acids. DNA of the CDR3: TGTGCCAGCAGCGTAGAGGCAGTCGGTTTCTATAATTCACCCCTCCACTTT. Its protein is CASSVEAVGFYNSPLHF.

The chain links TRBV5-1 to TRBJ2-1; 7 bases agree with TRBD1. This CDR3 contains 14 residues. The germline CDR1 and CDR2 sequences are SGHRS and YFSETQ. V lost 3 bases and J lost 1; bases outside the gene matches: 1. CDR3 residues: CASSSGQSYNEQFF. The CDR3 DNA reads TGCGCCAGCAGCTCGGGACAGTCCTACAATGAGCAGTTCTTC. The whole variable domain, remainder taken from reference TRBV5-1 and TRBJ2-1, is KAGVTQTPRYLIKTRGQQVTLSCSPISGHRSVSWYQQTPGQGLQFLFEYFSETQRNKGNFPGRFSGRQFSNSRSEMNVSTLELGDSALYLCASSSGQSYNEQFFGPGTRLTVL.

The chain recombines TRBV7-9 with TRBJ1-2; no clear D gene. The CDR3 has 15 residues. V dropped 5 bases and J dropped 1 base, with 14 bases sitting between them. Germline V gene lookup returns CDR1 SEHNR and CDR2 FQNEAQ (reference sequence). CDR3 sequence reads: CASSKLPTNNYGYTF. The CDR3 DNA is TGTGCCAGCAGCAAGCTCCCAACAAATAACTATGGCTACACCTTC.

This chain uses TRBV13 with TRBJ2-1; D is perhaps TRBD1 (5 bases). Trimming pared 2 bases from V and 7 bases from J, leaving 9 bases between. From germline, CDR1 is PRHDT and CDR2 FYEKMQ (reference sequence). CDR3 length: 13 residues. In DNA, the CDR3 is TGTGCCAGCAGCTTACAGGGTGGGAATGAGCAGTTCTTC. Protein product: CASSLQGGNEQFF.

The chain carries TRBV27 and TRBJ1-2; 8 positions agree with TRBD1. V shed 3 bases and J 8 bases; nucleotides not matched to a gene: 17. This CDR3 is built from 17 residues. From germline, CDR1 is MNHEY and CDR2 SMNVEV (reference sequence). The CDR3 nucleotides are TGTGCCAGCAGTTTGGGGGCCCTAGGCAGGGGGCCTCCCGGCTACACCTTC. Translated, it gives CASSLGALGRGPPGYTF.

V is TRBV5-1 and J is TRBJ1-2; tentative D call: TRBD1 (6 bases). Trimming removed 4 bases at V and 8 bases at J, with 18 bases between. In germline, CDR1 is SGHRS, CDR2 YFSETQ. This CDR3 has 14 amino acids. CDR3 sequence (DNA): TGCGCCAGCAGCCTACTCACAGGGCCAGAAGGCTACACCTTC. It is translated as CASSLLTGPEGYTF.